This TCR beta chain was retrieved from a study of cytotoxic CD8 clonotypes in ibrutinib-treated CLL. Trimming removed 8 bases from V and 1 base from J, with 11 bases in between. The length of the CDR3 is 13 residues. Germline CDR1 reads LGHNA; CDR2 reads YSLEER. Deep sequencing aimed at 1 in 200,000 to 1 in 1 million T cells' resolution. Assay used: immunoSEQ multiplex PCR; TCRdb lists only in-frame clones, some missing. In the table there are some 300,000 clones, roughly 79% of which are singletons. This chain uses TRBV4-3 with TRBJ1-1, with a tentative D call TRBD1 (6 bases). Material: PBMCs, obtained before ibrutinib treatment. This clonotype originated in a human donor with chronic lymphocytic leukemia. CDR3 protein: CASAGHRNTEAFF. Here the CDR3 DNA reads TGCGCCAGCGCGGGACATAGGAACACTGAAGCTTTCTTT.